This T cell receptor beta chain is from a study of blood T cell repertoires in COVID-19. Study background: Samples representing acute and convalescent COVID-19 were sourced from the United States, Italy and Spain.

This table comes from immunoSEQ multiplex PCR, and its TCRdb copy is limited to in-frame clones, with some not included. Of some 250,000 clones in the sample, approximately 83% were seen once. Trimming took 10 bases from V and 0 from J; bases not matched to a gene: 10. CDR3 size: 15 residues. Per germline, CDR1 MDHEN and CDR2 SYDVKM. The sequenced sample consisted of PBMCs or T cells enriched from blood (not recorded which). The chain uses TRBV28 and TRBJ2-7, with 9 positions matching TRBD1. This receptor was taken from a woman aged 45-59 years who had recovered from COVID-19. CDR3 region: CATLTGGWGSYEQYF. Here the CDR3 DNA reads TGTGCCACCCTCACAGGGGGCTGGGGCTCCTACGAGCAGTACTTC.